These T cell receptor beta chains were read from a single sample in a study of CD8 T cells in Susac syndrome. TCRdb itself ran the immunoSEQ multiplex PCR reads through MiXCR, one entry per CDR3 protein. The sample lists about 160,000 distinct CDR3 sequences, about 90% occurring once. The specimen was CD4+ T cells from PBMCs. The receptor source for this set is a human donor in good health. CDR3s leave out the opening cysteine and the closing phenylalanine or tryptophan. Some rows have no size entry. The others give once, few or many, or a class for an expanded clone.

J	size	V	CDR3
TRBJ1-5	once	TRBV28	ASSFTRGRLNQPQH
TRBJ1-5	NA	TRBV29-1	SVGPPDGQPQH
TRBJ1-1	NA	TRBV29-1	SVGSQENTEAF
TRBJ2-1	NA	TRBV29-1	SVRGYNEQF
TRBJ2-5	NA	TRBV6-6	ASSDQQGIGETQY
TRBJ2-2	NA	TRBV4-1	ASSQVSRFRGPGELF
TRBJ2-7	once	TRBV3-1	ASSQGPGDPYEQY
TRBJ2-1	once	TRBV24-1	ATSDPGLLYNEQF
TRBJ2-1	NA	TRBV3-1	ASSQTGRNEQF
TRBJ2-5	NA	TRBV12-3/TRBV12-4	ASSQDVYQETQY
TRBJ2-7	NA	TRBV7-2	ASSWDRVSYEQY
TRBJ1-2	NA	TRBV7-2	ASSFNQGNYGYT
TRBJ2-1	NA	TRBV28	ASISGSQGEQF
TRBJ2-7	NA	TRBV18	ASSPGTLQGYEQY
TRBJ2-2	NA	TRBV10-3	AISPPTGELF
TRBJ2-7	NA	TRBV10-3	AIMEVNGYEQY
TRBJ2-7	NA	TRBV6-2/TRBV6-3	ASEDLSYEQY
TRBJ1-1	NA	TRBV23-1	ASTEGLLNTEAF
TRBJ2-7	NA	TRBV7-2	ASSLVAGGVYEQY
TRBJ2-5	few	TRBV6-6	ASSSGTANQETQY
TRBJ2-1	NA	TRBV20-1	SARDLSLTGGSSSYNEQF
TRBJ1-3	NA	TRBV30	AWSVRNPGDENTIY
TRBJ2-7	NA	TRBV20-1	SAAGTAYEQY
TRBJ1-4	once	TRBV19	ASSLTRDRDEKLF
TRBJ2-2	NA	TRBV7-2	ASSSRGQGHGELF
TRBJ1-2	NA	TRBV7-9	ASSLGGLNYGYT
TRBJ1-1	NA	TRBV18	ASSPRGVNTEAF
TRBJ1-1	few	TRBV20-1	SAGGQGAAF
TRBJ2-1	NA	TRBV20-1	SALRDWNEQF
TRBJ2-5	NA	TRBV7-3	ASSLTGRGRETQY
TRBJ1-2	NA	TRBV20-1	SASLQGGDYGYT
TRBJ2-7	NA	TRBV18	ASSPRQGISYEQY
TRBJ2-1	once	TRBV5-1	ARPSGTSTNEQF
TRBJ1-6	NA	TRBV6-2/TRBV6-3	ASSSGTVQNSPLH
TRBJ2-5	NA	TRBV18	ASSPGSGETQY
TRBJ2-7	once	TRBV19	ASSHLGGENEQY
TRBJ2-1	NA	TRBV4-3	ASRPGLWGDEQF
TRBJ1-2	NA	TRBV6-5	ASRPDRSYGYT
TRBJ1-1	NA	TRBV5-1	ASSLGDREEAEAF
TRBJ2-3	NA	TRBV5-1	ASSSRQGIDTQY
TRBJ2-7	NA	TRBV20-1	SARGSRQGVPPYEQY
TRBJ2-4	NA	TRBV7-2	ASSLGAGRNIQY
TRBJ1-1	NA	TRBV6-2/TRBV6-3	ASSKTTGNTEAF
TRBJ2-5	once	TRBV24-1	ATSVGTDPKETQY
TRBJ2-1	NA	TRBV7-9	ASSPTGGRLNEQF
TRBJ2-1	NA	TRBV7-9	ASSRRGQGKHNEQF
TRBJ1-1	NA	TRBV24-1	ATSDPGQGNAEAF
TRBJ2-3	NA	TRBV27	ASSLTGGPDTQY
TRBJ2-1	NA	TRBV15	ATSTTPGPGPNEQF
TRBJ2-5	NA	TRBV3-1	ASAPKDRGGETQY
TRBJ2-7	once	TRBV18	ASSPDRGTYYEQY
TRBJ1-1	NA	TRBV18	ASSPRESEAF
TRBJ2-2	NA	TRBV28	ASSLTVNTGELF
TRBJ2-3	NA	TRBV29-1	SVAGGEPDTQY
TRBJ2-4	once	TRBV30	AWAGRVPNIQY